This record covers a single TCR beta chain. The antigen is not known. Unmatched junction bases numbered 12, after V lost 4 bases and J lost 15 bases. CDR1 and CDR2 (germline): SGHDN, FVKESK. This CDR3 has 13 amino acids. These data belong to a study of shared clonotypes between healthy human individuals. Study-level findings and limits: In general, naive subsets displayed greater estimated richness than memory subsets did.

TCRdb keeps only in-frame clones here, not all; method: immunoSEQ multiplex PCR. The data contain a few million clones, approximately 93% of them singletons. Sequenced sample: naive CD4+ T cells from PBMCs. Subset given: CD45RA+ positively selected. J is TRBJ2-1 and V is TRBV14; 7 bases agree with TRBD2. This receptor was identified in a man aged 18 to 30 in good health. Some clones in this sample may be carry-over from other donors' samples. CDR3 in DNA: TGTGCCAGCAGCCCCTGGGAGGGCAGGGATGGGTTCTTC. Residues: CASSPWEGRDGFF.